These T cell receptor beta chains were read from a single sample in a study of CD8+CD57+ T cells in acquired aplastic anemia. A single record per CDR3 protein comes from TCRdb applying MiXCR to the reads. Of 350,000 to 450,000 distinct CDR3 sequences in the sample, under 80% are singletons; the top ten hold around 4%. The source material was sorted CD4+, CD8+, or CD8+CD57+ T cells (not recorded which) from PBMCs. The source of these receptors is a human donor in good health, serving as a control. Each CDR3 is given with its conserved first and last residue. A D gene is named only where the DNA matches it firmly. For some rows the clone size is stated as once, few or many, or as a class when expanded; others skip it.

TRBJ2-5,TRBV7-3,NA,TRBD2,CASSRTSAGEENKYF,TGTGCCAGCAGCAGGACTAGCGCGGGGGAAGAGAACAAGTACTTC
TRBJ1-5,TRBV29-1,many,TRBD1,CSVVYTGGGPQHF,TGCAGCGTTGTGTACACAGGGGGAGGACCCCAGCATTTT
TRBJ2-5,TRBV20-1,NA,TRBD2,CSARDTGGAQETQYF,TGCAGTGCTAGAGATACCGGGGGGGCCCAAGAGACCCAGTACTTC
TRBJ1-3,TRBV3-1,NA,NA,CASNQDPGNCWSSSGNTIYF,TGTGCCAGCAACCAAGATCCGGGAAATTGTTGGTCGTCCTCTGGAAACACCATATATTTT
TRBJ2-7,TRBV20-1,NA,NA,CSAIPAGAYEQYF,TGCAGTGCTATACCGGCAGGGGCCTACGAGCAGTACTTC
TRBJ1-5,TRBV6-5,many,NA,CASSTTGTSDQPQHF,TGTGCCAGCAGTACCACAGGGACGTCGGATCAGCCCCAGCATTTT
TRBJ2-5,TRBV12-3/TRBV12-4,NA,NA,CASRQGQGPQETQYF,TGTGCCAGCAGGCAGGGCCAGGGGCCCCAAGAGACCCAGTACTTC
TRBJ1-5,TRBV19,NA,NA,CASRVGAGQPQHF,TGTGCCAGTAGAGTGGGGGCCGGACAGCCCCAGCATTTT
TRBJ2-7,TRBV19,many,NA,CASSIGFGEQYF,TGTGCCAGTAGTATAGGTTTCGGCGAGCAGTACTTC
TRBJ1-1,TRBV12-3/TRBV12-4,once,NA,CASSYRNRATEAFF,TGTGCCAGCAGTTACCGGAACAGAGCGACTGAAGCTTTCTTT
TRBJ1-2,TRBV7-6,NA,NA,CASRSAIGQHLRAF,TGTGCCAGCAGGTCAGCCATCGGGCAGCATCTACGAGCATTC
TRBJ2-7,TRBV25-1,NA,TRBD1,CASSESGQGVYEQYF,TGTGCCAGCAGTGAATCGGGACAGGGGGTCTACGAGCAGTACTTC
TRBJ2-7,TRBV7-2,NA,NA,CASSLGNLYREYF,TGTGCCAGCAGCTTAGGTAATTTATACCGGGAGTACTTC
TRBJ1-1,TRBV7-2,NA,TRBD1,CASSVTGTTQAFF,TGTGCCAGCAGCGTGACAGGGACCACTCAAGCTTTCTTT
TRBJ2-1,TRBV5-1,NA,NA,CASSDLPAGLGNEQFF,TGTGCCAGCAGTGATTTACCGGCGGGCCTTGGCAATGAGCAGTTCTTC
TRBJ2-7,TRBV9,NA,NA,CASSLALDSEQLYF,TGTGCCAGCAGCTTAGCCTTGGACAGCGAGCAGTTGTACTTC